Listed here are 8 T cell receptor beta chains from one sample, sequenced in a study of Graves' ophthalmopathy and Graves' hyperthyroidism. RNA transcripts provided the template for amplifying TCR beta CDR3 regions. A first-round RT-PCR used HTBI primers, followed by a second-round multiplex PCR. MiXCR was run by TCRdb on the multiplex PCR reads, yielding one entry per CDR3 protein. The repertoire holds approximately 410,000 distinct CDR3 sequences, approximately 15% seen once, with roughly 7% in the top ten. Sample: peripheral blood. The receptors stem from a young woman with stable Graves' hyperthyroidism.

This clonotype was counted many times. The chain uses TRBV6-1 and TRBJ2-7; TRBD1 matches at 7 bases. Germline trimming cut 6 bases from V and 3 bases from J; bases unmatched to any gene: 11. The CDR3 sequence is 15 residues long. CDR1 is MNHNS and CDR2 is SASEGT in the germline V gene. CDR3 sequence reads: CASRTRPDRVYEQYF. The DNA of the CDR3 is TGTGCCAGCAGGACACGACCCGACAGGGTCTACGAGCAGTACTTC.

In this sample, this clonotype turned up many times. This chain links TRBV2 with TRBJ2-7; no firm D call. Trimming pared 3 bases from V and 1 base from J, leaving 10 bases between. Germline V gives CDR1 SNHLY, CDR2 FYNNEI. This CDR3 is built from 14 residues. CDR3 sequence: CASSESRVSYEQYF. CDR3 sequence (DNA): TGTGCCAGCAGTGAGAGTAGGGTTTCCTACGAGCAGTACTTC.

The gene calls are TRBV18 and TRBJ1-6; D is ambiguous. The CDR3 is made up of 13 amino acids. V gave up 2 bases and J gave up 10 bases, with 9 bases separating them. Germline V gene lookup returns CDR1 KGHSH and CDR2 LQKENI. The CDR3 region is CASSPTGNSPLHF. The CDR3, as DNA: TGTGCCAGCTCACCAACGGGAAACTCACCCCTCCACTTT.

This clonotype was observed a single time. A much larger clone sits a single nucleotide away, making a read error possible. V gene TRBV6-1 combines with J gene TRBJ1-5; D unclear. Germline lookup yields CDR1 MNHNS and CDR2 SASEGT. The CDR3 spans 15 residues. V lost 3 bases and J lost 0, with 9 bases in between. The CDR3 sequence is CASSDFPNSNQPQHF. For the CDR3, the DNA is TGTGCCAGCAGTGACTTTCCAAATAGCAATCAGCCCCAGCATTTT.

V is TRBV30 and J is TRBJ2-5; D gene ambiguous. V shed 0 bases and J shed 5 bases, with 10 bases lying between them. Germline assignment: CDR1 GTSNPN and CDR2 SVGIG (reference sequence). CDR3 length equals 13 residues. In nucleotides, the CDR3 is TGTGCCTGGAGTGTTGGCGGACGGGAGACCCAGTACTTC. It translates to CAWSVGGRETQYF.

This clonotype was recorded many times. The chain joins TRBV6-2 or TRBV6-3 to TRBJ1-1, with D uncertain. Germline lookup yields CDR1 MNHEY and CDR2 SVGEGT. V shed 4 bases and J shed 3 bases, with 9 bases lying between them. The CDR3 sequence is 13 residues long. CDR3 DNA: TGTGCCAGCAGTTGGGAGGCAGACACTGAAGCTTTCTTT. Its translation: CASSWEADTEAFF.

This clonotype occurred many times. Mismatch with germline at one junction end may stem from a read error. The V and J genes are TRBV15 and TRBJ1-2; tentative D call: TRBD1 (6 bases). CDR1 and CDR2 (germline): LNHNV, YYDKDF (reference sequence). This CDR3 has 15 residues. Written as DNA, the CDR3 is TGTGCCACCAGCGGAGATAGTACAGGGCGAAAGGGCTACACCTTC. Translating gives CATSGDSTGRKGYTF.

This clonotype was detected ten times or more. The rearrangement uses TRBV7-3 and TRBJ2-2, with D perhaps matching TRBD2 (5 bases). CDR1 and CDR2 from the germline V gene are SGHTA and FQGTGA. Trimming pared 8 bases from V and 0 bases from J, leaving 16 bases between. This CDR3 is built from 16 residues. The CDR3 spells CASGTAGPANTGELFF. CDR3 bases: TGTGCCAGCGGTACGGCGGGCCCTGCGAACACCGGGGAGCTGTTTTTT.